These T cell receptor beta chains were read from a single sample in a study of T cells expressing NK-cell markers. TCRdb derives one entry per CDR3 protein from the 5' RACE reads, leaving out DNA. The sample is made up of 300,000 to 450,000 distinct CDR3 sequences, and the top ten hold around 5.3% of it. The sequenced material came from blood T cells: a sorted CD56 or NKG2C T cell subset, CD4+ or CD8+ T cells, or bulk PBMC T cells (not recorded which). The receptor source for this set is a man aged 18-70 years in good health. The CDR3 runs from the conserved cysteine through the conserved F or W.

length	V	J	CDR3
13	TRBV20-1	TRBJ2-1	CSARDMSGKEQFF
13	TRBV7-9	TRBJ1-1	CASKHKSNTEAFF
14	TRBV12-3/TRBV12-4	TRBJ1-5	CASRGQGGNQPQHF
18	TRBV7-7	TRBJ2-2	CASSSLGLAGANTGELFF
15	TRBV12-3/TRBV12-4	TRBJ2-3	CASSLEDTSTDTQYF
12	TRBV6-5	TRBJ1-2	CASSVADYGYTF
15	TRBV7-9	TRBJ1-2	CASSLLEEGLYGYTF
16	TRBV7-2	TRBJ2-3	CASSLNPGTGTDTQYF
12	TRBV7-2	TRBJ2-3	CASSLDSDTQYF
14	TRBV11-2	TRBJ1-4	CASSLEVPSRGLIF
15	TRBV28	TRBJ1-2	CASRRMGQANYGYTF
14	TRBV23-1	TRBJ2-1	CASSQSEGHNEQFF
15	TRBV6-2/TRBV6-3	TRBJ2-7	CASRPWGDRAHEQYF
15	TRBV18	TRBJ1-4	CASSPRGASVEKLFF
14	TRBV2	TRBJ2-7	CASNPVTGADEQYF
15	TRBV5-1	TRBJ2-1	CASSITSGEPNEQFF
17	TRBV7-9	TRBJ2-2	CASSEDYRGRATGELFF
15	TRBV12-3/TRBV12-4	TRBJ2-3	CASQDEFPATDTQYF
15	TRBV25-1	TRBJ1-1	CASTAIRDGSAEAFF
14	TRBV29-1	TRBJ2-1	CSVEDRRQGNEQFF
18	TRBV6-5	TRBJ2-5	CASSFSPFRTGGAETQYF
14	TRBV3-1	TRBJ2-4	CASSWGRTKNIQYF
13	TRBV18	TRBJ2-1	CASSISSHNEQFF
15	TRBV6-1	TRBJ2-2	CATLGKRRNTGELFF
16	TRBV25-1	TRBJ2-1	CASSAGGLKPYNEQFF
15	TRBV29-1	TRBJ2-3	CSVSGGPTSTDTQYF
15	TRBV27	TRBJ1-6	CASSSPGTGVSPLHF
14	TRBV6-2/TRBV6-3	TRBJ2-2	CASSWGQKTGELFF
12	TRBV2	TRBJ1-1	CARGTGRSEAFF
13	TRBV5-6	TRBJ2-3	CASSFGDSDTQYF
16	TRBV19	TRBJ2-1	CASSSGRESSYNEQFF
16	TRBV13	TRBJ2-1	CASSLSLQGAYNEQFF
17	TRBV7-9	TRBJ1-4	CASSLGTRDARSEKLFF
14	TRBV11-2	TRBJ2-7	CASSEWDRQYEQYF
14	TRBV5-1	TRBJ2-7	CASSYSDGDLEQYF